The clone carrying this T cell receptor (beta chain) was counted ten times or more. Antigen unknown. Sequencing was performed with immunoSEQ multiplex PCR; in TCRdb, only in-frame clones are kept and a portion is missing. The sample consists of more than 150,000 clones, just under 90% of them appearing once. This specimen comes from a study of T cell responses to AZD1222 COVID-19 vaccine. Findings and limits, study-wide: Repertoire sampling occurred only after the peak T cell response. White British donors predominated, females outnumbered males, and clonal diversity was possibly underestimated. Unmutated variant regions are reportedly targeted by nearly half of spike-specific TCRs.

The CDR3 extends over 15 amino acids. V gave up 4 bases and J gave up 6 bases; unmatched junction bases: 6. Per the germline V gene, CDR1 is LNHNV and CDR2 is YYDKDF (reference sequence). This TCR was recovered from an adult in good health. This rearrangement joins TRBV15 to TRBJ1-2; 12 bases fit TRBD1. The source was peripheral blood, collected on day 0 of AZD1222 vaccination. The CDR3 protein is CATSTGQGALDGYTF. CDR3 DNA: TGTGCCACCAGCACGGGACAGGGGGCCCTGGATGGCTACACCTTC.